The 21 T cell receptor beta chains below were found in one sample sequenced in a study of blood T cell repertoires in COVID-19. Clones were sequenced by immunoSEQ multiplex PCR, and TCRdb holds only the in-frame ones, with some missing. Found here are just over 50,000 clones, more than 85% of them singletons; the top ten hold more than 15%. Sequenced material: peripheral blood. The receptor set was obtained from a human donor with active COVID-19. The donor label of this sample is uncertain.

CDR3 loop: CATSDPGQGGTGELFF. The CDR3 DNA reads TGTGCCACCAGTGATCCGGGACAGGGAGGAACCGGGGAGCTGTTTTTT. The chain recombines TRBV24-1 with TRBJ2-2, with TRBD1 matching 9 bases. V was clipped by 3 bases and J by 5 bases; unmatched bases: 6. CDR3 length: 16 amino acids. The germline CDR1 and CDR2 sequences are KGHDR and SFDVKD.

The V call is TRBV4-2, the J call TRBJ2-1; 7 positions agree with TRBD2. CDR3 length: 19 residues. Per the germline V gene, CDR1 is LGHNA and CDR2 is YNFKEQ. J was trimmed by 5 bases and V by 0 bases; bases with no gene match: 16. CDR3 amino acids: CASSQEGDYLSEADNEQFF. Here the CDR3 DNA reads TGTGCCAGCAGCCAAGAAGGGGACTACCTCTCTGAAGCAGACAATGAGCAGTTCTTC.

This chain uses TRBV5-1 with TRBJ2-2; maybe TRBD2 (5 bases). The V end was cut by 0 bases, the J end by 0 bases, with 21 bases between. The CDR3 contains 20 residues. Germline V gene sequence: CDR1 SGHRS, CDR2 YFSETQ. CDR3 sequence: CASSLDTWRAGPANTGELFF. CDR3 coding DNA: TGCGCCAGCAGCTTGGATACTTGGCGGGCGGGTCCCGCGAACACCGGGGAGCTGTTTTTT.

The chain uses TRBV10-3 and TRBJ2-7, with TRBD2 matching 15 bases. CDR3 length: 18 residues. Germline CDR1 reads ENHRY; CDR2 reads SYGVKD. V lost 4 bases, J lost 4 bases, and 11 bases stayed unmatched. In DNA form, the CDR3 reads TGTGCCATCAGTGGGGCCGGGACTAGCGGGGGGAACGTTTACGAGCAGTACTTC. It codes for CAISGAGTSGGNVYEQYF.

The chain joins TRBV13 to TRBJ2-3, with 14 bases aligning to TRBD2. Trimming removed 5 bases from V and 10 bases from J; junction bases left unmatched: 8. Germline V CDR1 and CDR2: PRHDT, FYEKMQ (reference sequence). The CDR3 consists of 15 residues. The CDR3 is CASSLPGLAGDSQYF. DNA for the CDR3: TGTGCCAGCAGCCTGCCGGGACTAGCGGGGGACTCGCAGTATTTT.

The chain carries TRBV7-2 and TRBJ2-1; maybe TRBD1 (5 bases). The V gene lost 3 bases and the J gene lost 1 base, with 10 bases spanning the gap. CDR1 and CDR2 from the germline V gene are SGHTA and FQGNSA. The CDR3 spans 15 residues. The CDR3 here is CASSLGQGSYNEQFF. Here the CDR3 DNA reads TGTGCCAGCAGCTTGGGGCAGGGATCCTACAATGAGCAGTTCTTC.

This clone was found a few times. This sequence joins TRBV11-1 and TRBJ2-1, with D perhaps matching TRBD2 (5 bases). Trimming cost V 5 bases and J 11 bases, with 16 bases left between them. The germline CDR1 and CDR2 sequences are SGHAT and FQDESV (reference sequence). This CDR3 spans 13 amino acids. The DNA of the CDR3 is TGTGCCAGCAGCCCCAGGAGAGGGCAGAAGCAGTTCTTC. This translates into CASSPRRGQKQFF.

The J gene is TRBJ2-6, the V gene TRBV5-4, with D uncertain. Germline V CDR1 and CDR2: SGHNT, YYREEE (reference sequence). Trimming took 0 bases from V and 1 from J, leaving 5 bases between them. This CDR3 spans 15 amino acids. The CDR3 DNA sequence: TGTGCCAGCAGCTTGGCAGTGTCTGGGGCCAACGTCCTGACTTTC. It encodes CASSLAVSGANVLTF. The full variable domain, in which reference TRBV5-4 and TRBJ2-6 provide the parts outside the CDR3, is ETGVTQSPTHLIKTRGQQVTLRCSSQSGHNTVSWYQQALGQGPQFIFQYYREEENGRGNFPPRFSGLQFPNYSSELNVNALELDDSALYLCASSLAVSGANVLTFGAGSRLTVL.

V gene TRBV3-1 (or the pseudogene TRBV3-2) combines with J gene TRBJ2-7; a weak D match, TRBD1 (5 bases). Between the trimmed V and J ends, which lost 1 base and 3 bases, there was a span of 7 bases. The CDR3 runs 13 residues. Germline V gene data show CDR1 as LGHDT and CDR2 as YNNKEL (reference sequence). CDR3 DNA sequence: TGTGCCAGCAGCCAAGGGCAGGGCTACGAGCAGTACTTC. Protein: CASSQGQGYEQYF.

The gene calls are TRBV13 and TRBJ1-1; D is undetermined. The CDR3 is 13 amino acids. V was shortened by 3 bases and J by 6 bases, with 11 bases between the two germline ends. Germline CDR1 reads PRHDT; CDR2 reads FYEKMQ (reference sequence). Written as DNA, the CDR3 is TGTGCCAGCAGCTTGGAGACGGCCTCTGAAGCTTTCTTT. Its protein is CASSLETASEAFF.

The V gene is TRBV6-2 or TRBV6-3, the J gene TRBJ1-1; TRBD1 is a possible D gene (6 bases). The CDR3 runs to 15 residues. Germline loops: CDR1 MNHEY, CDR2 SVGEGT. V gave up 6 bases and J gave up 6 bases, with 20 bases separating them. CDR3 nucleotides: TGTGCCAGCAGCCCACCACAGGGAGATCTGGCTGAAGCTTTCTTT. It encodes CASSPPQGDLAEAFF.

This clone has only a few counts. The V call is TRBV4-2, the J call TRBJ2-7, with 7 nucleotides matching TRBD2. The CDR3 totals 16 residues. CDR1 and CDR2 from the germline V gene are LGHNA and YNFKEQ. Trimming took 1 base from V and 1 from J; bases not matched to a gene: 7. The CDR3 DNA reads as TGTGCCAGCAGCCAAGGTGCTAGCGGTGCGTCCTACGAGCAGTACTTC. It specifies CASSQGASGASYEQYF.

Only one count was recorded for this clone. This sequence joins TRBV9 and TRBJ2-7; 9 bases are shared with TRBD1. The CDR3 is 15 amino acids. Germline CDR1 reads SGDLS; CDR2 reads YYNGEE. J was trimmed by 2 bases and V by 2 bases; bases with no gene match: 5. The CDR3 DNA reads as TGTGCCAGCAGCGTCACCGGGACAGGGCCCTACGAGCAGTACTTC. Protein product: CASSVTGTGPYEQYF.

This chain uses TRBV3-1 (or the pseudogene TRBV3-2) with TRBJ2-1; 8 nucleotides align to TRBD2. CDR3 length: 17 amino acids. Germline V gene sequence: CDR1 LGHDT, CDR2 YNNKEL (reference sequence). V trimming: 4 bases; J trimming: 12 bases; junction bases outside the gene matches: 20. CDR3 protein: CASSLAGKSFSLSPQFF. DNA for the CDR3: TGTGCCAGCAGCCTAGCGGGGAAGTCCTTCTCCCTCTCTCCGCAGTTCTTC.

This chain connects TRBV2 to TRBJ2-7, with 10 nucleotides matching TRBD2. Germline V gives CDR1 SNHLY, CDR2 FYNNEI. The CDR3 is 14 residues long. Unmatched junction bases numbered 4, after V lost 5 bases and J lost 3 bases. As DNA, the CDR3 is TGTGCCAGCAGTATTAGCGGGGGGTACTACGAGCAGTACTTC. This encodes CASSISGGYYEQYF.

This sequence joins TRBV27 and TRBJ2-7, with D perhaps TRBD2 (6 bases). The CDR3 extends over 13 amino acids. Germline CDR1 and CDR2: MNHEY and SMNVEV (reference sequence). Trimming took off 5 bases at V and 0 bases at J, with 8 bases between the two ends. In DNA form, the CDR3 reads TGTGCCAGCAGTGGGGGGAGCTCCTACGAGCAGTACTTC. Protein sequence: CASSGGSSYEQYF.

V is TRBV9 and J is TRBJ2-2, with a possible D match to TRBD1 (5 bases). Trimming pared 3 bases from V and 8 bases from J, leaving 14 bases between. CDR3 length equals 14 residues. Germline lookup yields CDR1 SGDLS and CDR2 YYNGEE. CDR3 sequence reads: CASSARQSLGELFF. The CDR3 DNA reads as TGTGCCAGCAGCGCCAGACAGAGCTTGGGGGAGCTGTTTTTT. The variable domain in full, with the rest retrieved from reference TRBV9 and TRBJ2-2, is DSGVTQTPKHLITATGQRVTLRCSPRSGDLSVYWYQQSLDQGLQFLIQYYNGEERAKGNILERFSAQQFPDLHSELNLSSLELGDSALYFCASSARQSLGELFFGEGSRLTVL.

V usage is TRBV5-1 and J usage is TRBJ2-5; 7 bases agree with TRBD2. The CDR3 is made up of 14 amino acids. CDR1 is SGHRS, CDR2 YFSETQ, per germline. V shed 0 bases and J 6 bases; nucleotides not matched to a gene: 5. CDR3 bases: TGCGCCAGCAGCTTGGAGTTGGGGGGGAAGACCCAGTACTTC. It encodes CASSLELGGKTQYF.

This chain uses TRBV19 with TRBJ2-7, with TRBD1 matching over 10 bases. V trimming: 8 bases; J trimming: 3 bases; junction bases outside the gene matches: 10. The CDR3 has 15 amino acids. Germline V gene sequence: CDR1 LNHDA, CDR2 SQIVND (reference sequence). Here the CDR3 DNA reads TGTGCCAGTCGCCCAAGGGGACAGGGGTTCTACGAGCAGTACTTC. Protein sequence: CASRPRGQGFYEQYF.

V and J are TRBV6-5 and TRBJ2-7; TRBD1 might be the D (6 bases). The CDR3 consists of 14 residues. Germline V gene data show CDR1 as MNHEY and CDR2 as SVGAGI. V was clipped by 7 bases and J by 1 base, with 14 bases between them. The CDR3 region has the DNA TGTGCCAGCAATCCACAGGGCCTATCCTACGAGCAGTACTTC. Its protein product is CASNPQGLSYEQYF.

J is TRBJ1-6 and V is TRBV4-2; D is undetermined. The CDR3 contains 14 residues. Germline CDR1 and CDR2: LGHNA and YNFKEQ. With 0 bases removed from V and 9 bases from J, the gap between germline ends came to 9 bases. CDR3 region: CASSQDGGASPLHF. The CDR3 DNA sequence: TGTGCCAGCAGCCAAGACGGAGGAGCTTCACCCCTCCACTTT.